The 32 T cell receptor beta chains below were found in one sample sequenced in a study of Graves' ophthalmopathy and Graves' hyperthyroidism. RNA served as the template for amplifying TCR beta CDR3 regions. An opening RT-PCR round employed HTBI primers and preceded a second-round multiplex PCR. TCRdb used MiXCR to reprocess the multiplex PCR reads, holding one entry per CDR3 protein. The table includes approximately 700,000 distinct CDR3 sequences, over 40% detected once. Sequences were obtained from peripheral blood. The receptors derive from an adult man with Graves' ophthalmopathy.

This clonotype was counted between two and nine times. The rearrangement joins TRBV7-8 to TRBJ2-2; 8 bases are a match to TRBD1. The germline V gene encodes CDR1 SGHVS and CDR2 FQNEAQ. The trim removed 4 bases at V and 5 bases at J, leaving 9 bases unmatched. The CDR3 is made up of 16 amino acids. In DNA form, the CDR3 reads TGTGCCAGCAGCTCCAGGACAGGGTTGATGACCGGGGAGCTGTTTTTT. Translation: CASSSRTGLMTGELFF.

The chain recombines TRBV27 with TRBJ1-1; D remains ambiguous. Germline V CDR1 and CDR2: MNHEY, SMNVEV (reference sequence). The ends were cut back, 0 bases at V and 5 bases at J, with 10 bases in the middle. The length of the CDR3 is 14 residues. The CDR3 sequence is CASSLSPVWTEAFF. For the CDR3, the DNA is TGTGCCAGCAGTTTATCGCCGGTTTGGACTGAAGCTTTCTTT.

This clonotype was observed many times. The V gene is TRBV15, the J gene TRBJ1-2, with unresolved D. Germline V gives CDR1 LNHNV, CDR2 YYDKDF (reference sequence). V shed 11 bases and J shed 8 bases, with 6 bases lying between them. CDR3 length equals 8 residues. The CDR3 region is CAEKGYTF. The CDR3 DNA follows: TGTGCCGAAAAGGGCTACACCTTC.

As concerns this clonotype: An end of the junction does not agree with germline; a read error may underlie this. The chain employs TRBV7-3 and TRBJ2-2; 7 bases agree with TRBD2. CDR1 SGHTA and CDR2 FQGTGA come from the germline V gene. The CDR3 is 16 residues long. CDR3 sequence reads: CASSLNLGLDNGEPFF. The CDR3 DNA reads TGTGCCAGCAGCTTAAATCTCGGACTAGATAACGGGGAGCCGTTTTTT.

This clonotype was seen many times. The chain couples TRBV19 to TRBJ1-1; TRBD1 matches 10 bases. CDR3 length: 15 amino acids. V dropped 4 bases and J dropped 1; count of bases not matched to a gene: 3. Germline V gives CDR1 LNHDA, CDR2 SQIVND (reference sequence). CDR3 region: CASSTRDRGNTEAFF. DNA for the CDR3: TGTGCCAGTAGTACCCGGGACAGGGGGAACACTGAAGCTTTCTTT.

This clonotype was found a few times. This chain joins TRBV5-1 and TRBJ1-2, with 7 bases lining up with TRBD1. With 4 bases clipped from V and 0 bases from J, the junction kept 6 bases outside the gene matches. Germline CDR1 is SGHRS and CDR2 is YFSETQ. CDR3 length: 15 amino acids. CDR3 sequence (DNA): TGCGCCAGCAGCGGTGGGACAGCAGCTAACTATGGCTACACCTTC. The encoded protein is CASSGGTAANYGYTF.

This clonotype was detected many times. J is TRBJ1-5 and V is TRBV10-3; 7 bases match TRBD1. CDR3 size: 15 residues. Germline assignment: CDR1 ENHRY and CDR2 SYGVKD. V lost 10 bases to trimming and J lost 7 bases; unmatched junction nucleotides: 16. The DNA for the CDR3 is TGTGCCAGCAGGGGGACCGACAGGCCGGGACAGCCCCAGCATTTT. Its protein is CASRGTDRPGQPQHF.

This clonotype showed up many times. CDR3 in DNA: TGTGCCATACAAGGGAGTACCTACGAGCAGTACTTC. Residues: CAIQGSTYEQYF. This chain connects TRBV10-3 to TRBJ2-7; TRBD2 is a possible D gene (5 bases). This CDR3 region has 12 residues. V was shortened by 9 bases and J by 2 bases, with 11 bases between the two germline ends. Germline V gives CDR1 ENHRY, CDR2 SYGVKD.

This clonotype was seen at least ten times. The chain recombines TRBV20-1 with TRBJ2-6; D is undetermined. The CDR3 loop spans 14 amino acids. In germline, CDR1 is DFQATT, CDR2 SNEGSKA (reference sequence). V was pared by 3 bases and J by 0 bases, with 6 bases between. CDR3 region: CSASFSSGANVLTF. CDR3 nucleotide sequence: TGCAGTGCTAGTTTCTCCTCTGGGGCCAACGTCCTGACTTTC.

This clonotype appeared many times. V usage is TRBV20-1 and J usage is TRBJ2-5, with TRBD2 identical over 7 bases. After removal of 6 bases from V and 5 bases from J, the junction contained 6 bases not matched to a gene. Germline lookup yields CDR1 DFQATT and CDR2 SNEGSKA (reference sequence). The CDR3 sequence is 12 residues long. CDR3 sequence (DNA): TGCAGTGCCCGACTAGCAGGGGAGACCCAGTACTTC. Protein: CSARLAGETQYF.

The chain uses TRBV7-9 and TRBJ1-1; D is ambiguous. The CDR3 sequence is 14 residues long. Per the germline V gene, CDR1 is SEHNR and CDR2 is FQNEAQ (reference sequence). Trimming removed 5 bases at V and 1 base at J, with 11 bases between. The CDR3 reads CASSSVVGNTEAFF. The CDR3, as DNA: TGTGCCAGCAGCAGCGTCGTTGGGAACACTGAAGCTTTCTTT.

V and J are TRBV20-1 and TRBJ2-7; D unresolved. Trimming cost V 3 bases and J 0 bases, with 9 bases left between them. The CDR3 covers 13 residues. Germline CDR1 DFQATT, CDR2 SNEGSKA (reference sequence). The CDR3: CSASPSNSYEQYF. DNA for the CDR3: TGCAGTGCTAGTCCTAGTAACTCCTACGAGCAGTACTTC.

Many counts were recorded for this clonotype. The CDR3 reads CASSFRETQYF. The CDR3 DNA reads TGTGCCAGCAGCTTCCGAGAGACCCAGTACTTC. The genes are TRBV12-3 or TRBV12-4 and TRBJ2-5; D is unresolved. V was cut by 6 bases and J by 4 bases, with 6 bases left in between. This CDR3 spans 11 amino acids.

The chain carries TRBV11-1 and TRBJ1-2, with a possible D match to TRBD1 (6 bases). CDR1 is SGHAT and CDR2 is FQDESV in the germline V gene (reference sequence). The V and J ends lost 11 bases and 6 bases respectively, with 31 bases between them. This CDR3 contains 17 residues. The chain's CDR3 is CAWSVARTDRPGDGYTF. Here the CDR3 DNA reads TGTGCCTGGAGTGTAGCCCGGACAGATAGGCCGGGTGATGGCTACACCTTC.

Remarks on this clonotype: This may be a read error: a much more frequent sequence differs by one nucleotide. The J gene is TRBJ2-5, the V gene TRBV5-1, with D possibly TRBD1 on 5 matching bases. Germline assignment: CDR1 SGHRS and CDR2 YFSETQ. CDR3 length: 15 amino acids. The CDR3 region has the DNA TGCGCCAGCAGCTTGGGTGTACAGGACCAAGAGACCCAGTGCTTC. Its translation is CASSLGVQDQETQCF.

The chain employs TRBV5-5 and TRBJ2-7; possibly TRBD1 for D (5 bases). Per the germline V gene, CDR1 is SGHKS and CDR2 is YYEKEE (reference sequence). The CDR3 has 14 amino acids. V lost 6 bases and J lost 5, with 18 bases in between. CDR3 coding DNA: TGTGCCAGCAACTTTAGTCAGGGTTTGAACGAGCAGTACTTC. Translation gives CASNFSQGLNEQYF. Full variable domain (outside the CDR3, taken from reference TRBV5-5 and TRBJ2-7): DAGVTQSPTHLIKTRGQQVTLRCSPISGHKSVSWYQQVLGQGPQFIFQYYEKEERGRGNFPDRFSARQFPNYSSELNVNALLLGDSALYLCASNFSQGLNEQYFGPGTRLTVT.

V and J are TRBV25-1 and TRBJ2-5; maybe TRBD2 (5 bases). The germline CDR1 and CDR2 sequences are MGHDK and SYGVNS. The V gene lost 1 base and the J gene lost 1 base, with 10 bases spanning the gap. The CDR3 is 15 amino acids. The CDR3 spells CASSELARAQETQYF. The CDR3 region has the DNA TGTGCCAGCAGTGAATTGGCGCGGGCCCAAGAGACCCAGTACTTC.

On this clonotype: With a much larger clone just one base away, this may be a read error. The CDR3 ends on some other residue instead of the conserved phenylalanine or tryptophan, so this is likely a read error. The chain uses TRBV7-9 and TRBJ1-1; the D is unclear. Germline assignment: CDR1 SEHNR and CDR2 FQNEAQ (reference sequence). The ends were cut back, 3 bases at V and 7 bases at J, with 12 bases in the middle. The CDR3 has 13 amino acids. The CDR3 region has the DNA TGTGCCAGCAGCTTTTTTTCTCTCCGTGAAGCTTTCCTT. It specifies CASSFFSLREAFL.

This clonotype has just a few counts. The rearrangement links TRBV5-1 to TRBJ1-6; 9 nucleotides line up with TRBD1. This CDR3 has 16 residues. Germline-derived CDR1 and CDR2 are SGHRS and YFSETQ. V lost 0 bases to trimming and J lost 4 bases; unmatched junction nucleotides: 2. CDR3 loop: CASSLGTGAYNSPLHF. The CDR3 region has the DNA TGCGCCAGCAGCTTGGGGACAGGGGCATATAATTCACCCCTCCACTTT. Supplemented by reference TRBV5-1 and TRBJ1-6, the full variable domain reads KAGVTQTPRYLIKTRGQQVTLSCSPISGHRSVSWYQQTPGQGLQFLFEYFSETQRNKGNFPGRFSGRQFSNSRSEMNVSTLELGDSALYLCASSLGTGAYNSPLHFGNGTRLTVT.

This clonotype was counted between two and nine times. The chain uses TRBV30 and TRBJ1-1, with TRBD1 as a possible D gene (5 bases). With 2 bases removed from V and 1 base from J, the gap between germline ends came to 11 bases. CDR3 length: 14 amino acids. The V gene's germline CDR1 is GTSNPN and CDR2 SVGIG (reference sequence). The CDR3 here is CAWSTGTQNTEAFF. The DNA of the CDR3 is TGTGCCTGGAGTACCGGGACCCAGAACACTGAAGCTTTCTTT.

The CDR3 loop is CASSRQGRLNTIYF. CDR3 sequence (DNA): TGTGCCAGCAGCCGACAGGGACGATTGAACACCATATATTTT. The chain couples TRBV2 to TRBJ1-3; 7 nucleotides line up with TRBD1. The V gene end was trimmed by 6 bases and the J gene end by 7 bases; junction bases not matched to a gene: 9. The CDR3 length is 14 residues. The V gene's germline CDR1 is SNHLY and CDR2 FYNNEI.

This clonotype appeared a few times. This CDR3 is CASKWQVQDTQYF. In DNA, the CDR3 is TGTGCCAGCAAATGGCAGGTTCAAGATACGCAGTATTTT. V is TRBV7-6 and J is TRBJ2-3; D remains unclear. Trimming left V 7 bases short and J 5 bases short, with 13 bases between. CDR3 length: 13 residues. Germline V gene data show CDR1 as SGHVS and CDR2 as FNYEAQ.

This clonotype appeared a single time. Since a much larger clone is just one base distant, this may be a read error. The J gene is TRBJ1-2, the V gene TRBV2, with D unresolved. V was trimmed by 5 bases and J by 4 bases, leaving 17 bases between them. Germline-derived CDR1 and CDR2 are SNHLY and FYNNEI. The CDR3 has 15 residues. The CDR3: CASSSGSLPFYGYTF. CDR3 bases: TGTGCCAGCAGTTCGGGCAGCTTACCGTTCTATGGCTACACCTTC. Full variable domain (rest looked up from reference TRBV2 and TRBJ1-2): EPEVTQTPSHQVTQMGQEVILRCVPISNHLYFYWYRQILGQKVEFLVSFYNNEISEKSEIFDDQFSVERPDGSNFTLKIRSTKLEDSAMYFCASSSGSLPFYGYTFGSGTRLTVV.

The CDR3 bases are TGTGCCAGCAGGGGGACAGGGCGGTATAGCAATCAGCCCCAGCATTTT. Amino acids: CASRGTGRYSNQPQHF. The V and J genes are TRBV2 and TRBJ1-5, with 9 bases that match TRBD1. Trimming took 6 bases from V and 0 from J; bases not matched to a gene: 6. The V gene's germline CDR1 is SNHLY and CDR2 FYNNEI. The CDR3 has 16 amino acids.

This rearrangement joins TRBV19 to TRBJ2-5; D is possibly TRBD1 or TRBD2 (6 bases each). Trimming took 7 bases from V and 7 from J, leaving 19 bases between them. The germline V gene has CDR1 LNHDA and CDR2 SQIVND (reference sequence). The CDR3 is made up of 14 amino acids. The CDR3 DNA is TGTGCCAGTAAAGGAGCGGCGAAGGGGGGGACCCAGTACTTC. As protein: CASKGAAKGGTQYF.

Concerning this clonotype: This clone may be a read error of a much larger clone one base away. A read error is likely, as this CDR3 ends without the conserved phenylalanine or tryptophan. The rearrangement uses TRBV7-9 and TRBJ2-7; D is perhaps TRBD2 (7 bases). With 4 bases removed from V and 0 bases from J, the gap between germline ends came to 13 bases. CDR3 length: 15 amino acids. Germline CDR1 is SEHNR and CDR2 is FQNEAQ (reference sequence). This chain's CDR3 is CASSYQGGGSYEQYL. In DNA form, the CDR3 reads TGTGCCAGCAGCTACCAAGGGGGGGGCTCCTACGAGCAGTACCTC.

Details on this clonotype: A read error is possible here, since a much larger clone lies one base away. The CDR3 DNA reads TGCAGTGCTAGCTTCAGGGGCGATTATAGTTCACCCCTCCACTTT. It encodes CSASFRGDYSSPLHF. V gene TRBV20-1 combines with J gene TRBJ1-6; TRBD1 is a possible D gene (6 bases). This CDR3 spans 15 amino acids. Per germline, CDR1 DFQATT and CDR2 SNEGSKA (reference sequence).

The chain links TRBV7-6 to TRBJ1-1; 9 bases fit TRBD1. Germline V lookup: CDR1 SGHVS, CDR2 FNYEAQ. V shed 6 bases and J 0 bases; nucleotides not matched to a gene: 5. The CDR3 spans 15 residues. The CDR3 coding sequence is TGTGCCAGCAGACAGGGGGCAGGGATGAACACTGAAGCTTTCTTT. It translates to CASRQGAGMNTEAFF.

This chain joins TRBV30 and TRBJ2-7; D gene uncertain. Germline CDR1 is GTSNPN and CDR2 is SVGIG (reference sequence). CDR3 length: 11 residues. The CDR3 DNA sequence: TGTGCGGTGGCAGGCTCCTACGAGCAGTACTTC. Its translation: CAVAGSYEQYF.

The genes are TRBV2 and TRBJ1-6; 11 nucleotides line up with TRBD1. The CDR3 contains 16 residues. V was clipped by 5 bases and J by 9 bases; unmatched bases: 9. The germline gives CDR1 SNHLY, CDR2 FYNNEI. The CDR3 spells CASSLGQGADISPLHF. CDR3 DNA: TGTGCCAGCAGTCTCGGACAGGGGGCAGATATTTCACCCCTCCACTTT.

Note on this clonotype: A read error is possible here, since a much larger clone lies one base away. The V call is TRBV7-2, the J call TRBJ2-5; weak D call: TRBD2 (6 bases). With the DNA end fitting TRBJ2-1 better, the J assignment may be wrong. This CDR3 contains 14 residues. The V gene's germline CDR1 is SGHTA and CDR2 FQGNSA. CDR3: CASSLLDYQETQFF. Here the CDR3 DNA reads TGTGCCAGCAGCTTACTGGACTACCAAGAGACCCAGTTCTTC.

The CDR3 reads CASSGRGLAGETDTQYF. Written as DNA, the CDR3 is TGTGCCAGCAGTGGCCGGGGACTAGCGGGAGAGACAGATACGCAGTATTTT. This sequence joins TRBV19 and TRBJ2-3; 14 bases match TRBD2. In germline, CDR1 is LNHDA, CDR2 SQIVND (reference sequence). V dropped 9 bases and J dropped 3; count of bases not matched to a gene: 11. This CDR3 spans 17 amino acids.